Shown below are 6 T cell receptor beta chains from a single sample sequenced in a study of CD8 T cells in Susac syndrome (dated by TCRdb to the late 2010s). Library generation was performed with the immunoSEQ multiplex PCR assay. RNA was extracted using the RNeasy kit, and about 0.45 to 1 microgram was reverse transcribed with random hexamers. The public reads were reanalyzed by TCRdb: fastp trimming at Q25, MiXCR alignment, in-frame beta chains only. One record per CDR3 amino acid sequence lists the most common genes and DNA. The sample has tens of thousands of distinct CDR3 sequences on record, 90% to 95% of them singletons. Clones ranked in the top ten supply just over 0.5% of the sample. Sequencing was performed on CD8+ T cells from PBMCs. These receptors were taken from a human donor with multiple sclerosis.

The chain employs TRBV2 and TRBJ2-3; possible D gene TRBD2, 7 bases. Germline CDR1 is SNHLY and CDR2 is FYNNEI. Trimming removed 8 bases from V and 7 bases from J, with 28 bases in between. This CDR3 comprises 17 residues. The CDR3 DNA is TGTGCCAGCTCCGCCGCGCCGGGTAGGGGGGGCGATAATACGCAGTATTTT. Protein: CASSAAPGRGGDNTQYF.

This chain links TRBV9 with TRBJ2-5, with D tentatively TRBD1 (6 bases). Germline lookup yields CDR1 SGDLS and CDR2 YYNGEE. This CDR3 region has 14 residues. V was shortened by 4 bases and J by 5 bases, with 15 bases between the two germline ends. CDR3 protein: CASSSTQGWETQYF. The CDR3 nucleotides read TGTGCCAGCAGCTCAACACAGGGATGGGAGACCCAGTACTTC.

The rearrangement links TRBV28 to TRBJ2-3; D is undetermined. The CDR3 is made up of 16 amino acids. With 3 bases removed from V and 0 bases from J, the gap between germline ends came to 13 bases. Germline lookup yields CDR1 MDHEN and CDR2 SYDVKM. The CDR3 DNA follows: TGTGCCAGCAGTTTCCGGGTACTACTTAGCACAGATACGCAGTATTTT. Translated, it gives CASSFRVLLSTDTQYF.

This clonotype was observed a single time. The genes are TRBV2 and TRBJ2-7; D could derive from TRBD1 or TRBD2 (5 bases each). CDR1 SNHLY and CDR2 FYNNEI come from the germline V gene. The ends were cut back, 1 base at V and 1 base at J, with 14 bases in the middle. The CDR3 is 16 residues long. The CDR3 loop reads CASSEEGSGVSYEQYF. CDR3 in DNA: TGTGCCAGCAGTGAAGAGGGGAGTGGCGTTTCCTACGAGCAGTACTTC.

This chain links TRBV4-1 with TRBJ1-1; D is uncertain. V gave up 3 bases and J gave up 3 bases, with 2 bases separating them. The V gene's germline CDR1 is MGHRA and CDR2 YSYEKL. This CDR3 is built from 11 residues. The CDR3 loop reads CASSHYTEAFF. The CDR3 DNA follows: TGCGCCAGCAGCCATTACACTGAAGCTTTCTTT.

There are a few counts of this clonotype. V and J are TRBV10-3 and TRBJ2-6; D perhaps matches TRBD2 (5 bases). Germline V gene sequence: CDR1 ENHRY, CDR2 SYGVKD. This CDR3 is built from 17 residues. V dropped 2 bases and J dropped 2 bases, with 13 bases sitting between them. The CDR3 protein is CAISEGILRAGANVLTF. The CDR3 DNA reads TGTGCCATCAGTGAGGGGATCTTGAGGGCTGGGGCCAACGTCCTGACTTTC.